This T cell receptor beta chain was captured by sequencing in a study of T cells in tuberculosis. Study background: CD1B tetramers identified T cells specific for mycobacterial lipid GMM.

The method was immunoSEQ multiplex PCR; TCRdb's version includes in-frame clones alone and lacks a portion of them. Of more than 70,000 clones in the sample, approximately 91% were seen once. The CDR3 covers 15 residues. V gave up 1 base and J gave up 2 bases, with 10 bases separating them. CDR1 SGHDN and CDR2 FVKESK come from the germline V gene. Study-wide results and limits: Low-affinity CD1B-GMM tetramer-binding T cells may have been missed.

Cells were sorted from thawed PBMC rested overnight and stained with GMM-loaded CD1B tetramer, viability dye and anti-CD3. The lipid loaded on the CD1B tetramers was C32 glucose monomycolate from Rhodococcus equi. Each donor contributed some 96,000 sorted tetramer-negative cells. V gene TRBV14 combines with J gene TRBJ2-3; no reliable D call. The receptor comes from an adult woman with latent tuberculosis. The sequencing sample was made of CD1b-GMM tetramer-negative cells sorted from PBMCs. The CDR3 DNA reads TGTGCCAGCAGCCAAGGAATGAGGTCCACAGATACGCAGTATTTT. It specifies CASSQGMRSTDTQYF. The full variable domain, its missing parts supplied by reference TRBV14 and TRBJ2-3, is EAGVTQFPSHSVIEKGQTVTLRCDPISGHDNLYWYRRVMGKEIKFLLHFVKESKQDESGMPNNRFLAERTGGTYSTLKVQPAELEDSGVYFCASSQGMRSTDTQYFGPGTRLTVL.